This is a list of T cell receptor beta chains from one sample in a study of CD8+ T cells in alopecia areata. Profiled with immunoSEQ multiplex PCR; TCRdb holds only in-frame clones, not every one. The top ten hold over 9.5% of the sample, which has 150,000 to 200,000 clones, roughly half seen once. The specimen was CD8+ T cells sorted from blood, collected around week 54, from a patient treated with tofacitinib. The receptors originated from a human donor with alopecia areata. Each CDR3 is given with its conserved first and last residue.

cdr3_aa j_call v_call
CSVEDTRRNEQFF TRBJ2-1 TRBV29-1
CASSQGLGGVQETQYF TRBJ2-5 TRBV4-2
CASSSEPFGRRPKETQYF TRBJ2-5 TRBV7-9
CASRARQKIYGYTF TRBJ1-2 TRBV6-5
CASSYPGLSETQYF TRBJ2-5 TRBV6-5
CAWRVREGEQYF TRBJ2-7 TRBV30
CASSLDHREGTDTQYF TRBJ2-3 TRBV13
CASSQEPMGSSYEQYF TRBJ2-7 TRBV4-2
CASTGQDQETQYF TRBJ2-5 TRBV11-2
CASSATSGGGRNEQFF TRBJ2-1 TRBV5-6
CAVGPGADIQYF TRBJ2-4 TRBV5-4
CASSLGRREKLFF TRBJ1-4 TRBV7-9
CSVRGEWNYGYTF TRBJ1-2 TRBV29-1
CASSLERWGTQYF TRBJ2-3 TRBV7-8
CAWSGQFVHEQYF TRBJ2-7 TRBV30
CASSPRRVSGANVLTF TRBJ2-6 TRBV7-9
CASSFGGSNQPQHF TRBJ1-5 TRBV27
CASSPTYLDREAFF TRBJ1-1 TRBV7-8
CASSSRATQETQYF TRBJ2-5 TRBV7-9
CASSWRTFYNEQFF TRBJ2-1 TRBV5-1
CASSPREQGWYEQYF TRBJ2-7 TRBV5-6
CASSPLLAPGAQYF TRBJ2-5 TRBV4-3
CAIRTGTYNEQFF TRBJ2-1 TRBV10-3
CASSHQGNQPQHF TRBJ1-5 TRBV23-1
CATTIGQGYGYTF TRBJ1-2 TRBV19
CASSEGTGGAYEQYF TRBJ2-7 TRBV7-3
CASSYGDGYTF TRBJ1-2 TRBV6-5
CASSQDFVGGQVYNSPLHF TRBJ1-6 TRBV4-1
CASSQDLGQLETQYF TRBJ2-5 TRBV4-3
CASSQVGRGGSPLHF TRBJ1-6 TRBV4-1
CAWSPGTGVQPQHF TRBJ1-5 TRBV30
CASSLNRGGTEAFF TRBJ1-1 TRBV5-1
CATLGRTVTQYF TRBJ2-3 TRBV19
CSVVEENTEAFF TRBJ1-1 TRBV29-1
CASSYGRDTDTQYF TRBJ2-3 TRBV6-6
CASTVGSSYNSPLHF TRBJ1-6 TRBV9
CASSATGVSLETQYF TRBJ2-5 TRBV9
CSADPQDRISNYGYTF TRBJ1-2 TRBV29-1
CASLVGSAADTQYF TRBJ2-3 TRBV2
CASSLVGDRDTQYF TRBJ2-3 TRBV5-4